This TCR beta chain was retrieved from a study of T-cell reconstitution after alpha-beta-depleted transplantation in children. Trimming took 3 bases from V and 4 from J, leaving 7 bases between them. The length of the CDR3 is 13 residues. Germline V lookup: CDR1 MNHEY, CDR2 SMNVEV (reference sequence). As it was prepared, the TCRbeta library received unique molecular identifiers. TCRdb itself ran the PCR reads through MiXCR, one entry per CDR3 protein. Of some 220,000 distinct CDR3 sequences detected, around 9.5% appear once; the ten largest clones hold over 5.5%. The chain employs TRBV27 and TRBJ2-1; TRBD2 might be the D (5 bases). The TCR originated in a human donor who donated a stem cell graft to a child with acute lymphoblastic leukemia. The material was PBMCs from the stem cell graft donor, obtained from the stem cell graft. The CDR3 sequence: CASSLDWYNEQFF. The CDR3, as DNA: TGTGCCAGCAGTTTGGACTGGTACAATGAGCAGTTCTTC.